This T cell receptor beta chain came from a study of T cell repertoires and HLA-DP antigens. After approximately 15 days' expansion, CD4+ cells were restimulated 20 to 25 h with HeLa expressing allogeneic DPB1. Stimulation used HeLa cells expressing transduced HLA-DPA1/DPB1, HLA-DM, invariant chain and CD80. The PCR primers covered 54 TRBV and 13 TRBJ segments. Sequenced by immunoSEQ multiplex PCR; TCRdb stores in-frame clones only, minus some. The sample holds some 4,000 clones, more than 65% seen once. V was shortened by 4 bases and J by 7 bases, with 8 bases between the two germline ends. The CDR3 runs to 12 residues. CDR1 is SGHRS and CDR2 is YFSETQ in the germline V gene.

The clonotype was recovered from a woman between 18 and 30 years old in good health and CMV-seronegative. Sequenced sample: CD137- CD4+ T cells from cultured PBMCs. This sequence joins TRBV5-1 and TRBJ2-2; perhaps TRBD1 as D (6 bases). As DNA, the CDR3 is TGCGCCAGCAGCGACAGGTTCGGGGAGCTGTTTTTT. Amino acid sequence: CASSDRFGELFF.